Here is one TCR beta chain with its context. As yet, its antigen is unknown. The entry originates in a study of T cell responses to AZD1222 COVID-19 vaccine. General study findings and limits: At baseline, seropositivity was found in only a handful of AZD1222 recipients. Dominant CD4 TCR responses targeted spike regions 160-218 and 743-854. Breadth and depth of Spike-specific TCRs rose after two AZD1222 doses.

Clones were sequenced by immunoSEQ multiplex PCR, and TCRdb holds only the in-frame ones, with some missing. Of more than 250,000 clones detected, 90% to 95% appear once; the ten largest clones hold around 0.5%. This CDR3 comprises 11 residues. Germline loops: CDR1 GTSNPN, CDR2 SVGIG (reference sequence). V was clipped by 5 bases and J by 3 bases, with 5 bases between them. This sequence was found in an adult in good health. Sequenced here: peripheral blood, sampled on day 0 of AZD1222 vaccination. The chain carries TRBV30 and TRBJ2-1, with D unresolved. The CDR3 DNA reads as TGTGCCTGGGTCAACTACAATGAGCAGTTCTTC. Protein product: CAWVNYNEQFF.